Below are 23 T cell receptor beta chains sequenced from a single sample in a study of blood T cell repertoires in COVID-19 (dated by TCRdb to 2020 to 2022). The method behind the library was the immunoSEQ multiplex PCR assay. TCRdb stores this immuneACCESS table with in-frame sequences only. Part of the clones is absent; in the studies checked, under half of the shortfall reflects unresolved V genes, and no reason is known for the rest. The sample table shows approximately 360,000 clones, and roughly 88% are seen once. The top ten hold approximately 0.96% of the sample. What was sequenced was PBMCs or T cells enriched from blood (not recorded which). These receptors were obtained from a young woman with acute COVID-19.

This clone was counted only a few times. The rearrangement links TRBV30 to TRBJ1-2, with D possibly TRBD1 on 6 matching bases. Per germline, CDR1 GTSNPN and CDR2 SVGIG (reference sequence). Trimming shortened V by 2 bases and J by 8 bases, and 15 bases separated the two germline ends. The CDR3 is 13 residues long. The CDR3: CAWSQSGTFGYTF. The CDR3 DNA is TGTGCCTGGAGTCAGAGTGGGACATTCGGCTACACCTTC.

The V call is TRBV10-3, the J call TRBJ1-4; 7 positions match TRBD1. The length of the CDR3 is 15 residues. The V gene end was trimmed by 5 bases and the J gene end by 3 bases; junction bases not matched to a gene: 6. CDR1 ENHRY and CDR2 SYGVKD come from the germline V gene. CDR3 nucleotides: TGTGCCATCAGTACAACAGGGGACGCTAATGAAAAACTGTTTTTT. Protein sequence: CAISTTGDANEKLFF.

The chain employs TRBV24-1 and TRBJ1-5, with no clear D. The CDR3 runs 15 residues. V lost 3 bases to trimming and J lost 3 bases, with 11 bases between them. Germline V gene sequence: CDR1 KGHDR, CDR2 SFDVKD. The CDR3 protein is CATSDPTAANQPQHF. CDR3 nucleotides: TGTGCCACCAGTGATCCTACAGCCGCCAATCAGCCCCAGCATTTT.

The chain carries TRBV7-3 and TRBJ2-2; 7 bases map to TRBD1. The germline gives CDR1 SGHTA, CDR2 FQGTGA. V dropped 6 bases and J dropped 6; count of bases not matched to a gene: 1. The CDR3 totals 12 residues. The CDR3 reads CASSQGAGELFF. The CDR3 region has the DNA TGTGCCAGCAGTCAGGGGGCCGGGGAGCTGTTTTTT.

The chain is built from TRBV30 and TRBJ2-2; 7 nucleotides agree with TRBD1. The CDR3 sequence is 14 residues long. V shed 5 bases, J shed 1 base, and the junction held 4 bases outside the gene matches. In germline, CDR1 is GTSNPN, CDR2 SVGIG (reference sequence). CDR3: CAWQTGRNTGELFF. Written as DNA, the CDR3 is TGTGCCTGGCAGACAGGGCGGAACACCGGGGAGCTGTTTTTT.

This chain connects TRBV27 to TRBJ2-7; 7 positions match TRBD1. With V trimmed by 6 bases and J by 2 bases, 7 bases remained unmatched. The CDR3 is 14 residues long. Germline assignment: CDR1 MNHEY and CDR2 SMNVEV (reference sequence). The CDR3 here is CASSAYRGTYEQYF. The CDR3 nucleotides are TGTGCCAGCAGCGCGTACAGGGGTACCTACGAGCAGTACTTC.

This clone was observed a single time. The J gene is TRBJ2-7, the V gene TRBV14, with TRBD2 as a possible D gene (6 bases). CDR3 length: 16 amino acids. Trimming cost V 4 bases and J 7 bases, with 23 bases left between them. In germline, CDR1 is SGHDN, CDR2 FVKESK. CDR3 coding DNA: TGTGCCAGCAGCCCCAAACCGGGAGCAGGGTTCTTGGAGCAGTACTTC. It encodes CASSPKPGAGFLEQYF.

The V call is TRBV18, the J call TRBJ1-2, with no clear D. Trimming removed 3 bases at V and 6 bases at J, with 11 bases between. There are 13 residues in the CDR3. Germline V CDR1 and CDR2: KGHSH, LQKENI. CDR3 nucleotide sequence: TGTGCCAGCTCACCGGGCCCGTGGGATGGCTACACCTTC. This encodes CASSPGPWDGYTF.

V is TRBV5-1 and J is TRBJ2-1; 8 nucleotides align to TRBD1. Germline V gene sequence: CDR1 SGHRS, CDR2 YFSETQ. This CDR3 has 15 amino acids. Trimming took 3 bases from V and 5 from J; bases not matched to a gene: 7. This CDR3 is CASSSWTGTHNEQFF. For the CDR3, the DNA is TGCGCCAGCAGCTCCTGGACAGGGACCCACAATGAGCAGTTCTTC.

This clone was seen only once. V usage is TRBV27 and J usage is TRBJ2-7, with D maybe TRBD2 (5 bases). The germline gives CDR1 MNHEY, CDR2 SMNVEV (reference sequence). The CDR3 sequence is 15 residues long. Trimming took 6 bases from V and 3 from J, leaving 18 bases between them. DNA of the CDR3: TGTGCCAGCAGCCGGACGGGGATACGGGGCTACGAGCAGTACTTC. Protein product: CASSRTGIRGYEQYF.

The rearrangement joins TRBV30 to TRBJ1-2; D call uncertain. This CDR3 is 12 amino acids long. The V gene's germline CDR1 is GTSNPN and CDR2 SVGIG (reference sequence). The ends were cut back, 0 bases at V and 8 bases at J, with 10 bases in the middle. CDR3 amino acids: CAWSVRGPGYTF. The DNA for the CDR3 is TGTGCCTGGAGTGTACGCGGTCCGGGCTACACCTTC. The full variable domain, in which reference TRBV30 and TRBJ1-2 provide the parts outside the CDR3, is SQTIHQWPATLVQPVGSPLSLECTVEGTSNPNLYWYRQAAGRGLQLLFYSVGIGQISSEVPQNLSASRPQDRQFILSSKKLLLSDSGFYLCAWSVRGPGYTFGSGTRLTVV.

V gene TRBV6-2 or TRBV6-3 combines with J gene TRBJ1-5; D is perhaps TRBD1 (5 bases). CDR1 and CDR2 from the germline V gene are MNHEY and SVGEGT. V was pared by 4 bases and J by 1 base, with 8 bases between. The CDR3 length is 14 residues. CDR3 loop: CASSLEGSNQPQHF. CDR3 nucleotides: TGTGCCAGCAGTTTGGAGGGGAGCAATCAGCCCCAGCATTTT.

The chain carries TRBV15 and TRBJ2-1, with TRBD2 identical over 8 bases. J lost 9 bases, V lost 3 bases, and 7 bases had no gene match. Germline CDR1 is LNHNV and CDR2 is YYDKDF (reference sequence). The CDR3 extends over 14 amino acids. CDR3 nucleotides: TGTGCCACCAGCAGGCCGGGACTAGATGGTGAGCAGTTCTTC. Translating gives CATSRPGLDGEQFF.

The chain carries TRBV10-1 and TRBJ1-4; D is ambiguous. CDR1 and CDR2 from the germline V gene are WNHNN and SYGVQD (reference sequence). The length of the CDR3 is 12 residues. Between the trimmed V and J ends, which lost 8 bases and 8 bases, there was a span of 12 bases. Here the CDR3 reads CASSEGGEKLFF. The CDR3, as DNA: TGCGCCAGCTCCGAGGGAGGAGAAAAACTGTTTTTT.

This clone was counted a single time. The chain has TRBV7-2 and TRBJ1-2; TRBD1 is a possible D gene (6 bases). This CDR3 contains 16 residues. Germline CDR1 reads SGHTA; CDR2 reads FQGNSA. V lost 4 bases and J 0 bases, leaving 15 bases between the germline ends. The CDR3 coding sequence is TGTGCCAGCAGCTACCCCGCGGGGGCCACTAACTATGGCTACACCTTC. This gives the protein CASSYPAGATNYGYTF.

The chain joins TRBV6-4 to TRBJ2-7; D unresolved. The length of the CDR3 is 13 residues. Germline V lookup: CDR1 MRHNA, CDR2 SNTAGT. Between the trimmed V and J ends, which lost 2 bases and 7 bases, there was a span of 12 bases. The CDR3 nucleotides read TGTGCCAGCAGTGACAGCCCTTCTCGGGAGCAGTACTTC. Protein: CASSDSPSREQYF.

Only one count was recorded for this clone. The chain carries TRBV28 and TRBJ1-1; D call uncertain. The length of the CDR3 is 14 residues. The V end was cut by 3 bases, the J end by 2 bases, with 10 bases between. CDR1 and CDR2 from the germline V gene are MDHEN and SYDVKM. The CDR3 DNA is TGTGCCAGCAGTTTTTATACAGCCAACACTGAAGCTTTCTTT. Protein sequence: CASSFYTANTEAFF.

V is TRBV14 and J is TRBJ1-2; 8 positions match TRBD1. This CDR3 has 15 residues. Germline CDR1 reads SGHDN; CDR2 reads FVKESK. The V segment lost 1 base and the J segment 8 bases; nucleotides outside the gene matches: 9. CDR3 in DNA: TGTGCCAGCAGCCAAGGAGGACAGGGAAGTGGCGGCTACACCTTC. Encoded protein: CASSQGGQGSGGYTF.

The CDR3 region has the DNA TGTGCCAGCAGTGACAATGGCGGGGGGCGATACAATGAGCAGTTCTTC. Protein sequence: CASSDNGGGRYNEQFF. This chain links TRBV6-4 with TRBJ2-1; 8 bases agree with TRBD2. J gave up 4 bases and V 2 bases, and 7 bases lay outside the gene matches. The CDR3 has 16 residues. Germline loops: CDR1 MRHNA, CDR2 SNTAGT.

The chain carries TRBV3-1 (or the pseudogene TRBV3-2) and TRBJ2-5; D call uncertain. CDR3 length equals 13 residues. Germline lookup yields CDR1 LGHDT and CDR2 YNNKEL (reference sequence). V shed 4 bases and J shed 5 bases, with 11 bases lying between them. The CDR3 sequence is CASSRLTEETQYF. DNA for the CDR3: TGTGCCAGCAGCCGTCTAACCGAGGAGACCCAGTACTTC.

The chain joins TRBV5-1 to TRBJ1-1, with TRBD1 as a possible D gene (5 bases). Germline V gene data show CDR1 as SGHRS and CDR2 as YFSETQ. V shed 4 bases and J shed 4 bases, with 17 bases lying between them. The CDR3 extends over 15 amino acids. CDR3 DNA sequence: TGCGCCAGCAGCCCGATTATGCAGGGTTTCACTGAAGCTTTCTTT. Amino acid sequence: CASSPIMQGFTEAFF.

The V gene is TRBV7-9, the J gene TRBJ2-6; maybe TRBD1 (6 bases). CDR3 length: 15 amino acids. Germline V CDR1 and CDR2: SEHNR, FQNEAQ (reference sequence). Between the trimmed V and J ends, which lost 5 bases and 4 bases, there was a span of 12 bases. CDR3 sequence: CASSPQGAGANVLTF. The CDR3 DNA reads TGTGCCAGCAGCCCACAGGGAGCCGGGGCCAACGTCCTGACTTTC.

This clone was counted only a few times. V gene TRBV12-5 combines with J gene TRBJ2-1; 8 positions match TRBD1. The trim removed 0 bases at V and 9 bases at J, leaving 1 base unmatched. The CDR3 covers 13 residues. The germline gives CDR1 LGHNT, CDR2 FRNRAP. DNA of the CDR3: TGTGCTAGTGGTTTGGTGCAGGGGGCTGAGCAGTTCTTC. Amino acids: CASGLVQGAEQFF.